This is a list of T cell receptor beta chains from one sample in a study of blood T cell repertoires in COVID-19. Measured with immunoSEQ multiplex PCR; TCRdb has only the in-frame clones, and not every one. The sample shows more than 85,000 clones, roughly 87% of them seen only once. The material sequenced was peripheral blood. The receptor source for this set is a woman between 45 and 65 years old with COVID-19, enrolled during active disease. The CDR3 runs from the conserved cysteine through the conserved F or W. The D gene is left open where the match is weak. A row's size may be missing; if present it is once, few, many or a size class.

len: 15
j_gene: TRBJ2-1
v_gene: TRBV7-6
abundance: NA
d_gene: TRBD2
CDR3nt: TGTGCCAGCAGCTTAACGAGCGGGGGAGGGAATGAGCAGTTCTTC
CDR3aa: CASSLTSGGGNEQFF

len: 15
j_gene: TRBJ1-5
v_gene: TRBV25-1
abundance: NA
d_gene: TRBD1
CDR3nt: TGTGCCAGCAGTGGTAGGGACAGGGAGGATCAGCCCCAGCATTTT
CDR3aa: CASSGRDREDQPQHF

len: 13
j_gene: TRBJ1-4
v_gene: TRBV7-6
abundance: NA
d_gene: NA
CDR3nt: TGTGCCAGCAGCTTTAGTTCCGTGGAAAAACTGTTTTTT
CDR3aa: CASSFSSVEKLFF

len: 14
j_gene: TRBJ1-5
v_gene: TRBV2
abundance: NA
d_gene: TRBD1
CDR3nt: TGTGCCAGCAGCGGTCGACAGGGCTATCAGCCCCAGCATTTT
CDR3aa: CASSGRQGYQPQHF

len: 15
j_gene: TRBJ2-1
v_gene: TRBV6-5
abundance: NA
d_gene: NA
CDR3nt: TGTGCCAGCTCCGAGGAGGGGGGGCAGTACAATGAGCAGTTCTTC
CDR3aa: CASSEEGGQYNEQFF

len: 13
j_gene: TRBJ1-1
v_gene: TRBV7-9
abundance: few
d_gene: NA
CDR3nt: TGTGCCAGCAGCAGAGGGGAGGGCACTGAAGCTTTCTTT
CDR3aa: CASSRGEGTEAFF

len: 14
j_gene: TRBJ1-2
v_gene: TRBV20-1
abundance: NA
d_gene: NA
CDR3nt: TGCAGTGCTAGTCCAAGGGGAATAGAATATGGCTACACCTTC
CDR3aa: CSASPRGIEYGYTF

len: 17
j_gene: TRBJ1-6
v_gene: TRBV27
abundance: few
d_gene: NA
CDR3nt: TGTGCCAGCAGTGGAGGTTCAGGGAGGTCCTATAATTCACCCCTCCACTTT
CDR3aa: CASSGGSGRSYNSPLHF

len: 12
j_gene: TRBJ1-5
v_gene: TRBV13
abundance: few
d_gene: NA
CDR3nt: TGTGCCAGCAGCTTAGGTAGTCAGCCCCAGCATTTT
CDR3aa: CASSLGSQPQHF

len: 17
j_gene: TRBJ2-1
v_gene: TRBV6-2/TRBV6-3
abundance: NA
d_gene: TRBD1
CDR3nt: TGTGCCAGCAGTTACTCGCCGATGACAGGGGTCTACAATGAGCAGTTCTTC
CDR3aa: CASSYSPMTGVYNEQFF

len: 16
j_gene: TRBJ2-2
v_gene: TRBV7-6
abundance: NA
d_gene: TRBD2
CDR3nt: TGTGCCAGCAGCTTTCAAAGCGGGGTGAACACCGGGGAGCTGTTTTTT
CDR3aa: CASSFQSGVNTGELFF

len: 12
j_gene: TRBJ2-7
v_gene: TRBV6-6
abundance: NA
d_gene: NA
CDR3nt: TGTGCCAGCGGATTTGGACAGTACGAGCAGTACTTC
CDR3aa: CASGFGQYEQYF

len: 13
j_gene: TRBJ2-2
v_gene: TRBV5-5
abundance: NA
d_gene: NA
CDR3nt: TGTGCCAGCAGCTCGCGGTATTCCGGGGAGCTGTTTTTT
CDR3aa: CASSSRYSGELFF

len: 15
j_gene: TRBJ2-3
v_gene: TRBV5-8
abundance: few
d_gene: NA
CDR3nt: TGTGCCAGCAGCTTAAGGGACACGAACACAGATACGCAGTATTTT
CDR3aa: CASSLRDTNTDTQYF

len: 16
j_gene: TRBJ1-5
v_gene: TRBV19
abundance: NA
d_gene: TRBD1
CDR3nt: TGTGCCAGTAGTATGACACAGGGGGTTAGCAATCAGCCCCAGCATTTT
CDR3aa: CASSMTQGVSNQPQHF

len: 15
j_gene: TRBJ1-5
v_gene: TRBV21-1
abundance: NA
d_gene: NA
CDR3nt: TGTGCCAGCAGCAAATTCAGGGTGCAGGATCAGCCCCAGCATTTT
CDR3aa: CASSKFRVQDQPQHF

len: 15
j_gene: TRBJ1-2
v_gene: TRBV9
abundance: few
d_gene: TRBD1
CDR3nt: TGTGCCAGCAGCGACCGGGACAGCGCTAACTATGGCTACACCTTC
CDR3aa: CASSDRDSANYGYTF

len: 13
j_gene: TRBJ1-5
v_gene: TRBV2
abundance: NA
d_gene: NA
CDR3nt: TGTGCCAGCAAGGGGATTAGCAATCAGCCCCAGCATTTT
CDR3aa: CASKGISNQPQHF

len: 18
j_gene: TRBJ1-4
v_gene: TRBV12-2
abundance: NA
d_gene: NA
CDR3nt: TGTGCAAGTCGCTTCGACGGGAGGCAGGGGCGAACTAATGAAAAACTGTTTTTT
CDR3aa: CASRFDGRQGRTNEKLFF

len: 15
j_gene: TRBJ2-3
v_gene: TRBV5-1
abundance: NA
d_gene: TRBD1
CDR3nt: TGCGCCAGCAGCTACGGGACAGGGACAACAGATACGCAGTATTTT
CDR3aa: CASSYGTGTTDTQYF

len: 16
j_gene: TRBJ2-3
v_gene: TRBV7-2
abundance: NA
d_gene: TRBD2
CDR3nt: TGTGCCAGCAGCTTGGGAGCGGGGGGGCCGGGGGATACGCAGTATTTT
CDR3aa: CASSLGAGGPGDTQYF

len: 13
j_gene: TRBJ1-1
v_gene: TRBV18
abundance: NA
d_gene: NA
CDR3nt: TGTGCCAGCTCGTCAGACTGGCGCCCGGCAGCTTTCTTT
CDR3aa: CASSSDWRPAAFF